This T cell receptor (beta chain) was sequenced during a study of blood T cell repertoires in COVID-19. On the study more broadly: T cells, B-cell-depleted T cells, or PBMCs provided the cDNA or gDNA that served as material.

Study processing details: Reference gene primer amplification yielded estimated nucleated cell counts. Repertoires were generated with immunoSEQ multiplex PCR, while TCRdb's copy carries only in-frame clones and drops some. V, J and clone size are those of that table, while D and trimming were read from the DNA. Seen here are roughly 250,000 clones, around 87% observed once, and the top ten hold about 1.6%. Participant age was roughly 18 to 100 years, and participants resided in roughly 24 US areas. The V and J ends lost 7 bases and 6 bases respectively, with 12 bases between them. CDR3 length: 12 amino acids. CDR1 and CDR2 from the germline V gene are SGHRS and YFSETQ.

The TCR comes from a woman between 45 and 65 years old who had recovered from COVID-19. The chain uses TRBV5-1 and TRBJ2-3; D gene ambiguous. Material: PBMCs or T cells enriched from blood (not recorded which). The CDR3: CASDVPGDTQYF. CDR3 in DNA: TGCGCCAGCGATGTCCCCGGGGATACGCAGTATTTT.